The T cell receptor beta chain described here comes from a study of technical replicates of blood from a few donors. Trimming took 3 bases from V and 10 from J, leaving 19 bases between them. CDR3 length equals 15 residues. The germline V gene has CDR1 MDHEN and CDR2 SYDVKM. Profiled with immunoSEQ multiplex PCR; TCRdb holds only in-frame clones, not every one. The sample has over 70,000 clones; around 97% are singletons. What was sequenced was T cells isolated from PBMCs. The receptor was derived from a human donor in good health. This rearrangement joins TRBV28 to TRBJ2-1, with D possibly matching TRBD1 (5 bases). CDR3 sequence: CASSFGRAAFGEQFF. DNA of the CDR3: TGTGCCAGCAGTTTCGGCAGGGCTGCCTTTGGAGAGCAGTTCTTC.